The clone carrying this TCR beta chain was found many times. RNA transcripts served as the template for amplifying TCR beta CDR3 regions. TCR CDR3 regions were first amplified by RT-PCR with HTBI primers. TCRdb independently ran MiXCR on the multiplex PCR reads; one entry per CDR3 protein. Among fewer than 500,000 distinct CDR3 sequences listed, roughly 14% were seen once. The data belong to a study of T cells in Graves' hyperthyroidism and ophthalmopathy. The CDR3 is 13 residues long. Germline assignment: CDR1 SGHAT and CDR2 FQNNGV. V lost 1 base to trimming and J lost 6 bases, with 6 bases between them.

The clonotype was recovered from a woman aged 25 to 45 with Graves' ophthalmopathy. V gene TRBV11-2 combines with J gene TRBJ2-2; D gene unclear. Material for sequencing was blood. Written as DNA, the CDR3 is TGTGCCAGCAGCTTAGCTAGTTCCGGGGAGCTGTTTTTT. Translated, it gives CASSLASSGELFF.